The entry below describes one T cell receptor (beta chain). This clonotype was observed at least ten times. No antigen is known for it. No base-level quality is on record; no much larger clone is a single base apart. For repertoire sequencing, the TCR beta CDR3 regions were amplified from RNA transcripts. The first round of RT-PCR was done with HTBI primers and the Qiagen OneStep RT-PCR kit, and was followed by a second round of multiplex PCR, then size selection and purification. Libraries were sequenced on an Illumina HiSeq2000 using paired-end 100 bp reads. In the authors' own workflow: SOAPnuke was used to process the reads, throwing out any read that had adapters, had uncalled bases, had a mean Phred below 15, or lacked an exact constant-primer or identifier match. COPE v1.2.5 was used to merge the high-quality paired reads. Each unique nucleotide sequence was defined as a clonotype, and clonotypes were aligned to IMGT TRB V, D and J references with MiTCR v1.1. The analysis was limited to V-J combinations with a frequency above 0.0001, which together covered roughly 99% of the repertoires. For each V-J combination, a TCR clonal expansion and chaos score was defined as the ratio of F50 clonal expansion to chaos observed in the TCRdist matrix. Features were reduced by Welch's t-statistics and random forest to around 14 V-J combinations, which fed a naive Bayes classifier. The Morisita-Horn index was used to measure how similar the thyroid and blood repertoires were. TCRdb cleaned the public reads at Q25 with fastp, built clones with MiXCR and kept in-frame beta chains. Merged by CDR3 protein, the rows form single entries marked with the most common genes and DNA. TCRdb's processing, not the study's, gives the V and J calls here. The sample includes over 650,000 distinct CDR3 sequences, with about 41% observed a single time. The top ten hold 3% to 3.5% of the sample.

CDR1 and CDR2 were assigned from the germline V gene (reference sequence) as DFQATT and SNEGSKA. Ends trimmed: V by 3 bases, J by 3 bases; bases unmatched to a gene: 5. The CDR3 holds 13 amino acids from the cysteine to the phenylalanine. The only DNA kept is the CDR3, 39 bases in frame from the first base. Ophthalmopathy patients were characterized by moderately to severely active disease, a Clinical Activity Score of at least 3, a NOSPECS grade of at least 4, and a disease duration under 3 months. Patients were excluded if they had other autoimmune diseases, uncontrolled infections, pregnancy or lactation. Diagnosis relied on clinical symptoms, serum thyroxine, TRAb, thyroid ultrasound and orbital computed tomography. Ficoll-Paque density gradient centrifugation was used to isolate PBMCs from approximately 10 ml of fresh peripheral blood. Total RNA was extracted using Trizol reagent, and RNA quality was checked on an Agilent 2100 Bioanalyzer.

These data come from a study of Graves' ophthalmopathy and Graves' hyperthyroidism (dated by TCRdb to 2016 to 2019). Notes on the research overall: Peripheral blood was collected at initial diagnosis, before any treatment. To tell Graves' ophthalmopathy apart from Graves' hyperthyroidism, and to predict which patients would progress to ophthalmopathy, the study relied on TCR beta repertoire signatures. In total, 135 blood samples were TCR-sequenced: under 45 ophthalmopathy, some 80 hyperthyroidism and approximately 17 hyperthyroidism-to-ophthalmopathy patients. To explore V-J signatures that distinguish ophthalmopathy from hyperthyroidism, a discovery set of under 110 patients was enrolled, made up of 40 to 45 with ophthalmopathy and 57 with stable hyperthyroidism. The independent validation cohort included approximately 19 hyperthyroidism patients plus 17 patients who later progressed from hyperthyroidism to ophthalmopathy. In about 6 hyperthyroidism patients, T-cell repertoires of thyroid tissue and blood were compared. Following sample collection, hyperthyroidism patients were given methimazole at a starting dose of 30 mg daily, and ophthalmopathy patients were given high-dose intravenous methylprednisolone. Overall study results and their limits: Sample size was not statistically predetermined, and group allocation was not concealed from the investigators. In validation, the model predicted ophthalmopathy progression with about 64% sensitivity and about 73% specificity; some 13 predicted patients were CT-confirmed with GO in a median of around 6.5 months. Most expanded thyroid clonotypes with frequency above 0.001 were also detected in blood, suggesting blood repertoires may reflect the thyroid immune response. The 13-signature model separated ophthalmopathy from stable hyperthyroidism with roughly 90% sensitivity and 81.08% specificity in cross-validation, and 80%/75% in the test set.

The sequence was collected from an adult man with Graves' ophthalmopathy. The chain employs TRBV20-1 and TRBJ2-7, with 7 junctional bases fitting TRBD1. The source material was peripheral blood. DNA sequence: TGCAGTGCTAGTATGGACAGGAACTACGAGCAGTACTTC. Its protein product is CSASMDRNYEQYF.